These 26 T cell receptor beta chains share one sample of origin, sequenced in a study of T cell repertoires in cytomegalovirus infection. Each CDR3 protein gets one entry after TCRdb re-called the reads with MiXCR. The repertoire holds approximately 910,000 distinct CDR3 sequences, approximately 33% seen once, with about an eighth in the top ten. These receptors have no known antigen. The sequenced sample was cultured CD8+ T cells from PBMCs, obtained from culture after CMV antigen stimulation. These receptors were collected from a human donor in good health (CMV status not recorded). Some clones in this sample may be carry-over from other donors' samples.

This clonotype was observed a handful of times. The rearrangement uses TRBV6-1 and TRBJ2-2; D is ambiguous. V was pared by 2 bases and J by 6 bases, with 13 bases between. CDR3 length: 15 residues. The germline V gene has CDR1 MNHNS and CDR2 SASEGT. This CDR3 is CASSEWEFGSGELFF. As DNA, the CDR3 is TGTGCCAGCAGTGAATGGGAATTTGGATCCGGGGAGCTGTTTTTT.

CDR3 sequence reads: CASSINPEMNTEAFF. The CDR3 nucleotides are TGTGCCAGCAGCATCAATCCTGAGATGAACACTGAAGCTTTCTTT. This chain uses TRBV9 with TRBJ1-1; D ambiguous. Trimming removed 4 bases from V and 0 bases from J, with 13 bases in between. From germline, CDR1 is SGDLS and CDR2 YYNGEE. This CDR3 is built from 15 residues.

This clonotype has more than one count but fewer than ten. The rearrangement links TRBV27 to TRBJ1-2; D is perhaps TRBD1 (6 bases). The CDR3 runs to 15 residues. The germline V and J ends were trimmed by 7 bases and 4 bases, with 19 bases remaining between them. Germline CDR1 MNHEY, CDR2 SMNVEV (reference sequence). CDR3 nucleotide sequence: TGTGCCAGCATCGATACAGTGGGGGGCCCCTATGGCTACACCTTC. Translated: CASIDTVGGPYGYTF.

The chain has TRBV12-3 or TRBV12-4 and TRBJ2-1; TRBD2 matches at 14 bases. Trimming removed 4 bases from V and 7 bases from J; junction bases left unmatched: 6. The CDR3 loop spans 16 amino acids. The chain's CDR3 is CASSSWTSGGPNEQFF. CDR3 sequence (DNA): TGTGCCAGCAGTTCCTGGACTAGCGGGGGGCCGAATGAGCAGTTCTTC.

About this clonotype itself: The junction does not match germline at one end; this may be a read error. The rearrangement links TRBV4-2 to TRBJ1-1; no clear D. The CDR3 consists of 15 residues. In germline, CDR1 is LGHNA, CDR2 YNFKEQ. This chain's CDR3 is CANSQDRNPNTEAFF. Here the CDR3 DNA reads TGTGCCAACAGCCAAGATCGTAATCCGAACACTGAAGCTTTCTTT.

This clonotype was seen a few times. The V call is TRBV6-5, the J call TRBJ1-2; D remains ambiguous. The CDR3 contains 16 residues. Trimming removed 0 bases at V and 6 bases at J, with 17 bases between. Germline V CDR1 and CDR2: MNHEY, SVGAGI. The CDR3 DNA reads TGTGCCAGCAGTTACTCGTCGGTAGGCTTTAGGGATGGCTACACCTTC. This sequence encodes CASSYSSVGFRDGYTF.

The J gene is TRBJ2-5, the V gene TRBV12-3 or TRBV12-4; 11 bases agree with TRBD1. V shed 2 bases, J shed 3 bases, and the junction held 8 bases outside the gene matches. CDR3 length: 17 residues. This CDR3 is CASSLWGQGVPKETQYF. CDR3 nucleotide sequence: TGTGCCAGCAGTTTATGGGGACAGGGGGTTCCAAAAGAGACCCAGTACTTC.

This clonotype was found many times. The gene calls are TRBV7-8 and TRBJ2-3; 8 positions match TRBD2. V lost 1 base, J lost 0 bases, and 0 bases stayed unmatched. The CDR3 has 15 residues. Per germline, CDR1 SGHVS and CDR2 FQNEAQ. The CDR3 DNA reads TGTGCCAGCAGCTTAGTAGCGGGGAGCACAGATACGCAGTATTTT. It yields the protein CASSLVAGSTDTQYF.

This chain links TRBV6-6 with TRBJ2-3, with 7 bases that match TRBD1. The germline gives CDR1 MNHNY, CDR2 SVGAGI (reference sequence). The trim removed 0 bases at V and 6 bases at J, leaving 3 bases unmatched. The length of the CDR3 is 14 residues. This CDR3 is CASSYSGQWDTQYF. DNA of the CDR3: TGTGCCAGCAGTTACTCGGGACAGTGGGATACGCAGTATTTT.

The V call is TRBV24-1, the J call TRBJ2-2, with TRBD2 as a possible D gene (6 bases). CDR1 and CDR2 (germline): KGHDR, SFDVKD. V lost 4 bases to trimming and J lost 6 bases, with 8 bases between them. This CDR3 has 13 residues. In DNA form, the CDR3 reads TGTGCCACCAGTGAACCGGGGGCCGGGGAGCTGTTTTTT. Its translation is CATSEPGAGELFF.

The rearrangement joins TRBV7-8 to TRBJ1-1, with a possible D match to TRBD1 (5 bases). The CDR3 has 16 residues. V lost 5 bases, J lost 1 base, and 17 bases lay in between. Germline CDR1 and CDR2: SGHVS and FQNEAQ. The CDR3 protein is CASSPTRRAPNTEAFF. DNA of the CDR3: TGTGCCAGCAGCCCAACCCGCAGGGCCCCGAACACTGAAGCTTTCTTT.

V gene TRBV27 combines with J gene TRBJ1-1; D is ambiguous. CDR3 length equals 12 residues. Per germline, CDR1 MNHEY and CDR2 SMNVEV (reference sequence). The V end lost 6 bases, the J end lost 1 base, and 6 bases lay between the germline ends. In DNA form, the CDR3 reads TGTGCCAGCAGCACAGAGAACACTGAAGCTTTCTTT. Translated: CASSTENTEAFF.

This clonotype has only one observation. The rearrangement uses TRBV27 and TRBJ1-6; weak D call: TRBD1 (6 bases). V was trimmed by 8 bases and J by 5 bases, leaving 13 bases between them. Germline V gene sequence: CDR1 MNHEY, CDR2 SMNVEV (reference sequence). The length of the CDR3 is 14 residues. The CDR3 loop is CASAWGTNNSPLHF. The CDR3 region has the DNA TGTGCCAGCGCCTGGGGGACAAATAATTCACCCCTCCACTTT.

This clonotype was observed a few times. The chain couples TRBV28 to TRBJ1-5, with TRBD1 matching over 9 bases. Trimming at V came to 3 bases and at J to 1 base, leaving 1 base not matched to a gene. The CDR3 spans 15 residues. The germline CDR1 and CDR2 sequences are MDHEN and SYDVKM. The CDR3 bases are TGTGCCAGCAGTTTCGACAGGGGGAGCAATCAGCCCCAGCATTTT. It translates to CASSFDRGSNQPQHF.

This clonotype was detected a few times. The chain carries TRBV19 and TRBJ1-1, with 10 positions matching TRBD1. Per the germline V gene, CDR1 is LNHDA and CDR2 is SQIVND (reference sequence). V dropped 3 bases and J dropped 6; count of bases not matched to a gene: 7. The CDR3 contains 15 residues. In nucleotides, the CDR3 is TGTGCCAGTAGTATTTCCCTCGGGACAGGGGCTGAAGCTTTCTTT. It translates to CASSISLGTGAEAFF.

This clonotype was observed a few times. CDR3 loop: CASSLDETSTDTQYF. CDR3 nucleotides: TGTGCCAGCAGCTTGGACGAGACTAGCACAGATACGCAGTATTTT. The chain links TRBV7-9 to TRBJ2-3; no clear D gene. Germline CDR1 and CDR2: SEHNR and FQNEAQ (reference sequence). Trimming shortened V by 3 bases and J by 0 bases, and 10 bases separated the two germline ends. This CDR3 region has 15 residues.

The chain is built from TRBV2 and TRBJ2-7, with TRBD2 as a possible D gene (6 bases). Trimming removed 8 bases at V and 2 bases at J, with 10 bases between. The CDR3 runs to 12 residues. Germline V gives CDR1 SNHLY, CDR2 FYNNEI. In DNA, the CDR3 is TGTGCCAGCGTGGGCGGGGCCTACGAGCAGTACTTC. This codes for CASVGGAYEQYF.

This clonotype was observed many times. V gene TRBV7-2 combines with J gene TRBJ2-1, with 11 bases fitting TRBD2. Unmatched junction bases numbered 1, after V lost 3 bases and J lost 3 bases. The CDR3 is 15 residues long. Germline V gene sequence: CDR1 SGHTA, CDR2 FQGNSA. This chain's CDR3 is CASSFTSGGYNEQFF. CDR3 in DNA: TGTGCCAGCAGCTTCACTAGCGGGGGCTACAATGAGCAGTTCTTC.

The table lists this clonotype with many counts. A single base separates this from a much larger clone, so it may be a read error. The genes are TRBV11-3 and TRBJ2-2; no clear D. This CDR3 is 12 amino acids long. Germline CDR1 SGHNT, CDR2 YENEEA. V was clipped by 4 bases and J by 3 bases, with 3 bases between them. CDR3 DNA sequence: TGTGCCAGCAGCTCCCACACCGGGGAGCTGTTTTTT. Residues: CASSSHTGELFF.

The chain employs TRBV6-1 and TRBJ2-7; 7 bases are a match to TRBD1. Germline V gene data show CDR1 as MNHNS and CDR2 as SASEGT. V dropped 5 bases and J dropped 4; count of bases not matched to a gene: 11. This CDR3 contains 15 residues. DNA of the CDR3: TGTGCCAGCAGTTTACCCTCGACAGGGTATTACGAGCAGTACGTC. The encoded protein is CASSLPSTGYYEQYV.

This clonotype has ten or more counts. The chain has TRBV7-2 and TRBJ1-1; 7 nucleotides match TRBD1. Germline CDR1 and CDR2: SGHTA and FQGNSA. The CDR3 is made up of 14 amino acids. Unmatched junction bases numbered 2, after V lost 0 bases and J lost 4 bases. The CDR3 nucleotides read TGTGCCAGCAGCTTAGCGGACAGGAGCACTGAAGCTTTCTTT. Its protein is CASSLADRSTEAFF.

The V and J genes are TRBV5-4 and TRBJ2-7, with D possibly TRBD2 on 5 matching bases. This CDR3 comprises 11 residues. V was shortened by 7 bases and J by 5 bases, with 10 bases between the two germline ends. The germline V gene encodes CDR1 SGHNT and CDR2 YYREEE (reference sequence). CDR3 sequence reads: CASERGNEQYF. CDR3 nucleotides: TGTGCCAGCGAACGGGGTAACGAGCAGTACTTC.

This clonotype came up a few times. This sequence joins TRBV27 and TRBJ2-3; TRBD1 matches 8 bases. CDR3 length: 15 residues. Germline V gene data show CDR1 as MNHEY and CDR2 as SMNVEV (reference sequence). The trim removed 1 base at V and 5 bases at J, leaving 5 bases unmatched. CDR3 sequence: CASSLLGQGRDTQYF. CDR3 coding DNA: TGTGCCAGCAGTTTATTAGGACAGGGAAGAGATACGCAGTATTTT.

The rearrangement joins TRBV27 to TRBJ1-2; D is possibly TRBD1 (6 bases). V shed 6 bases and J shed 10 bases, with 12 bases lying between them. This CDR3 has 11 residues. Germline CDR1 MNHEY, CDR2 SMNVEV (reference sequence). CDR3 sequence reads: CASRSDSLYTF. The CDR3 DNA reads TGTGCCAGCAGATCGGACAGTCTCTACACCTTC.

The chain couples TRBV6-2 or TRBV6-3 to TRBJ1-3; maybe TRBD1 (5 bases). This CDR3 has 15 residues. Germline V gene lookup returns CDR1 MNHEY and CDR2 SVGEGT. Trimming pared 6 bases from V and 0 bases from J, leaving 12 bases between. The chain's CDR3 is CASRAATVSGNTIYF. The CDR3 nucleotides are TGTGCCAGCAGAGCAGCGACAGTCTCTGGAAACACCATATATTTT.

The chain uses TRBV7-9 and TRBJ1-3; D is uncertain. Germline values: CDR1 SEHNR, CDR2 FQNEAQ (reference sequence). Trimming removed 4 bases from V and 0 bases from J, with 7 bases in between. The CDR3 has 14 amino acids. CDR3 nucleotide sequence: TGTGCCAGCAGCTCCGCTTACTCTGGAAACACCATATATTTT. Its protein product is CASSSAYSGNTIYF.